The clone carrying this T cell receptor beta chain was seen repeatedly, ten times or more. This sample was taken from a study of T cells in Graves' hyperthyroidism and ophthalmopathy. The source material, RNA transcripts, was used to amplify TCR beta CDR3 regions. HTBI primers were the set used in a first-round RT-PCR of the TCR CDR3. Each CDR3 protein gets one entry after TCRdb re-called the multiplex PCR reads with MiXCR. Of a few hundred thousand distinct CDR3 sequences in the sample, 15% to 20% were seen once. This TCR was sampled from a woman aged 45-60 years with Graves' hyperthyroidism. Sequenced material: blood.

The CDR3 DNA is TGTGCCTGCAAATACCCCTCTGGGGCCAACGTCCTGACTTTC. Amino acids: CACKYPSGANVLTF. The genes are TRBV30 and TRBJ2-6, with D unresolved. In germline, CDR1 is GTSNPN, CDR2 SVGIG (reference sequence). The CDR3 covers 14 residues. V lost 6 bases, J lost 0 bases, and 9 bases lay in between.